This T cell receptor beta chain was observed in a study of siplizumab effects on memory and regulatory T cells. Study-level results: Mappable CD4+ clones that were alloreactive averaged 68.8% Treg-derived with siplizumab versus around 30% in controls. The mapping of alloreactive clones to unstimulated subsets covered only a minor fraction of them. Roughly 75-95% of proliferating clones (CD4+ or CD8+) could not be assigned a naive or memory phenotype.

CDR1 and CDR2 from the germline V gene are SNHLY and FYNNEI. Between the trimmed V and J ends, which lost 5 bases and 5 bases, there was a span of 16 bases. The CDR3 runs to 15 residues. As regards this clone: Its antigen remains unknown.

Produced via immunoSEQ multiplex PCR; TCRdb's table is partial and in-frame only. The sample contains fewer than 130,000 clones, roughly 92% of which appear only once. J is TRBJ1-5 and V is TRBV2, with TRBD1 as a possible D gene (5 bases). The clonotype originates from a human donor in good health. Sequenced input: CD4+ T cells sorted from blood. CDR3 protein: CASSPGRVWDQPQHF. In DNA, the CDR3 is TGTGCCAGCAGTCCCGGCAGGGTTTGGGATCAGCCCCAGCATTTT.